This T cell receptor beta chain was sequenced during a study of T-cell memory formation after mild COVID-19. Study background: Largely, the TCR clusters proved donor specific.

This CDR3 is built from 17 residues. V was cut by 1 base and J by 0 bases, with 10 bases left in between. Per germline, CDR1 LGHNA and CDR2 YNFKEQ. Constant-segment primers and 5'RACE yielded cDNA libraries for TCR alpha and TCR beta, each carrying sample barcodes and UMIs. TCRdb reprocessed the 5' RACE reads via MiXCR and lists one record per CDR3 protein. The sample has roughly 350,000 distinct CDR3 sequences, approximately 29% seen once; the top ten hold 13%. The rearrangement links TRBV4-2 to TRBJ2-6; no clear D. The TCR was taken from an adult woman who had mild COVID-19 (a few samples of this study predate the infection). Cell type and time point are not known. Sequenced: PBMCs or a T cell subset sorted from them (not recorded which). The DNA for the CDR3 is TGTGCCAGCAGCCAAGGTACTGGGGTCTCTGGGGCCAACGTCCTGACTTTC. Translation gives CASSQGTGVSGANVLTF.